This is a list of T cell receptor beta chains from one sample in a study of response to subunit inactivated influenza vaccine. TCRdb called the RT-PCR reads again in MiXCR, with one record for every CDR3 protein. This table holds hundreds of thousands of distinct CDR3 sequences, about 10% found once. The sample in question was PBMCs from blood, obtained roughly 45 days after vaccination. Receptor source: a man aged 50-60 years who received an inactivated influenza vaccine. The CDR3 runs from the conserved cysteine through the conserved F or W. D genes are given only for firm matches. Where a row states a size, it is once, few, many or the class of an expanded clone; other rows omit it.

d_call | clone_size | j_call | v_call | cdr3_aa | cdr3_nt
TRBD2 | many | TRBJ2-3 | TRBV20-1 | CSARGQGGRAADTQYF | TGCAGTGCTAGAGGGCAAGGTGGGAGGGCCGCCGATACGCAGTATTTT
TRBD1 | NA | TRBJ1-2 | TRBV5-1 | CASSPQGADYGYTF | TGCGCCAGCAGCCCCCAGGGGGCAGACTATGGCTACACCTTC
TRBD2 | few | TRBJ2-1 | TRBV11-2 | CASSLVLSGGGSYNEQFF | TGTGCCAGCAGCTTAGTACTCTCCGGCGGGGGCTCCTACAATGAGCAGTTCTTC
TRBD1 | NA | TRBJ1-1 | TRBV6-1 | CASRLDRGWGTEAFF | TGTGCCAGCAGGTTGGACAGGGGATGGGGCACTGAAGCTTTCTTT
TRBD2 | NA | TRBJ2-2 | TRBV7-2 | CASSSAGDNTGELFF | TGTGCCAGCAGCTCTGCGGGGGATAACACCGGGGAGCTGTTTTTT
TRBD2 | NA | TRBJ2-1 | TRBV28 | CASSLWGGWGWQFF | TGTGCCAGCAGTTTATGGGGGGGGTGGGGGTGGCAGTTCTTC
TRBD2 | NA | TRBJ2-1 | TRBV7-9 | CASRSNGLAGAREQFF | TGTGCCAGCAGGTCAAACGGACTAGCGGGGGCCCGAGAGCAGTTCTTC
NA | NA | TRBJ2-1 | TRBV19 | CASSIAESSYNEQFF | TGTGCCAGTAGTATAGCGGAGAGCTCCTACAATGAGCAGTTCTTC
NA | many | TRBJ2-2 | TRBV12-3/TRBV12-4 | CASSLSRIANTGELFF | TGTGCCAGCAGTTTATCCCGGATTGCGAACACCGGGGAGCTGTTTTTT
NA | many | TRBJ1-1 | TRBV20-1 | CSASQGPMNTEAFF | TGCAGTGCTAGTCAAGGGCCCATGAACACTGAAGCTTTCTTT
TRBD2 | few | TRBJ2-1 | TRBV7-3 | CASSSGTSGYEQFF | TGTGCCAGCAGCTCCGGGACTAGCGGCTATGAGCAGTTCTTC
TRBD2 | NA | TRBJ2-5 | TRBV5-1 | CASRPPGGETQYF | TGCGCCAGCAGGCCCCCGGGAGGAGAGACCCAGTACTTC
TRBD1 | few | TRBJ1-1 | TRBV5-1 | CASSLGPGQGRNTEAFF | TGCGCCAGCAGCTTGGGTCCGGGACAGGGGAGGAACACTGAAGCTTTCTTT
TRBD1 | many | TRBJ1-6 | TRBV10-2 | CASILLDRGPLGRPLHF | TGCGCCAGCATTCTACTGGACAGGGGCCCCCTTGGGCGGCCCCTCCACTTT
TRBD2 | few | TRBJ2-4 | TRBV12-3/TRBV12-4 | CASRPSGGSIQYF | TGTGCCAGCAGGCCCAGCGGGGGGAGCATTCAGTACTTC
NA | few | TRBJ1-1 | TRBV20-1 | CSALWSTEAFF | TGCAGTGCCCTTTGGAGCACTGAAGCTTTCTTT
TRBD2 | NA | TRBJ2-5 | TRBV5-1 | CASSLGGLADQETQYF | TGCGCCAGCAGCTTGGGGGGACTAGCGGATCAAGAGACCCAGTACTTC
TRBD1 | NA | TRBJ1-1 | TRBV20-1 | CSARGDRRGAEAFF | TGCAGTGCTAGGGGGGACAGGCGAGGCGCTGAAGCTTTCTTT
TRBD1 | many | TRBJ1-5 | TRBV12-3/TRBV12-4 | CASSLGQGQPQHF | TGTGCCAGCAGTCTTGGACAGGGGCAGCCCCAGCATTTT
NA | few | TRBJ2-5 | TRBV7-3 | CASSWGTSPQYF | TGTGCCAGCAGCTGGGGAACTAGCCCCCAGTACTTC
NA | few | TRBJ2-7 | TRBV7-8 | CASSLKRVSSYEQYF | TGTGCCAGCAGCTTAAAGCGGGTTAGCTCCTACGAGCAGTACTTC
NA | few | TRBJ2-7 | TRBV4-3 | CASSQGDSPTYEQYF | TGCGCCAGCAGCCAGGGGGACTCTCCTACCTACGAGCAGTACTTC
NA | NA | TRBJ1-6 | TRBV25-1 | CASSSGGGSPLHF | TGTGCCAGCAGTTCGGGTGGAGGTTCACCCCTCCACTTT
NA | NA | TRBJ2-7 | TRBV12-3/TRBV12-4 | CASTSTGNPYEQYF | TGTGCCAGCACCTCAACAGGGAACCCCTACGAGCAGTACTTC
TRBD1 | many | TRBJ2-4 | TRBV4-3 | CASSQDHGTVAKNIQYF | TGCGCCAGCAGCCAAGATCACGGGACAGTAGCCAAAAACATTCAGTACTTC
NA | few | TRBJ1-4 | TRBV6-2/TRBV6-3 | CASSYSIATNEKLFF | TGTGCCAGCAGTTACTCGATCGCAACTAATGAAAAACTGTTTTTT
TRBD1 | few | TRBJ2-7 | TRBV10-3 | CAISESGQGGYEQYF | TGTGCCATCAGTGAGTCGGGACAGGGAGGCTACGAGCAGTACTTC